This T cell receptor (beta chain) was sequenced during a study of CD8 T cells in ankylosing spondylitis. Study findings and constraints: Typical of ankylosing spondylitis blood, it appeared, was a TCR beta motif of eight highly homologous variants. Within matched ankylosing spondylitis synovial fluid, disease-linked clones were reportedly significantly enriched.

This clonotype was detected many times. Its antigen remains unknown. The CDR3 is 14 residues long. Trimming pared 2 bases from V and 4 bases from J, leaving 10 bases between. Germline values: CDR1 SGDLS, CDR2 YYNGEE. Quantitative 5'-RACE with molecular barcodes was used to make the TCR beta libraries. A single record per CDR3 protein comes from TCRdb applying MiXCR to the 5' RACE reads. Altogether about 42,000 distinct CDR3 sequences are present, roughly 2.5% being singletons, with the ten largest covering approximately 4.3%. The sequenced sample was blood, either unsorted or a sorted T cell fraction (not recorded which). The TCR was taken from a male donor with ankylosing spondylitis or in good health (not recorded which). The V call is TRBV9, the J call TRBJ2-1; weak D call: TRBD2 (6 bases). The CDR3 is CASSVPGLYNEQFF. The CDR3 nucleotides are TGTGCCAGCAGCGTTCCGGGACTTTACAATGAGCAGTTCTTC.